This T cell receptor (beta chain) emerged from a study of response to subunit inactivated influenza vaccine. Study observations and caveats: Authors proposed each seasonal influenza vaccination draws in few new T cells.

The CDR3 runs to 13 residues. Germline CDR1 LGHDT, CDR2 YNNKEL (reference sequence). As for this clonotype: Its antigen is undetermined. It may be a read error: a sequence one base away is much more abundant.

TCRdb redid the calling of the RT-PCR reads with MiXCR, one entry per CDR3 protein. The sample yields 700,000 to 900,000 distinct CDR3 sequences, 21% seen once. The sequence derives from a man between 45 and 60 years old who received an inactivated influenza vaccine. The V and J genes are TRBV3-1 and TRBJ2-2; TRBD2 matches 7 bases. The sequencing used PBMCs from blood, collected 4 to 6 days after vaccination. The CDR3 nucleotides read TGTTCCAGCAGCCCGGGAGGTACCGGGGAGCTGTTTTTT. Translating gives CSSSPGGTGELFF.